This TCR beta chain was sequenced for a study of Graves' ophthalmopathy and Graves' hyperthyroidism. Notes on the study in general: Most expanded clonotypes in thyroid above 0.001 frequency also showed up in blood.

Amplification targeted the TCR beta CDR3 regions, with RNA transcripts as the source material. First-round RT-PCR relied on HTBI primers, and a second-round multiplex PCR came next. MiXCR, run by TCRdb on the multiplex PCR reads, gives a single entry per CDR3 protein. The table records about 50,000 distinct CDR3 sequences, approximately 50% of them present only once. Germline loops: CDR1 KGHDR, CDR2 SFDVKD. This CDR3 comprises 12 residues. V lost 10 bases and J 4 bases, leaving 12 bases between the germline ends. Comment on this clonotype: Its antigen remains unknown.

Sequences were obtained from peripheral blood. The chain is built from TRBV24-1 and TRBJ1-1; D is uncertain. The source of this sequence is an adult woman with Graves' ophthalmopathy. CDR3 in DNA: TGTGCCACGGCGACTGGAGGCACTGAAGCTTTCTTT. Translation gives CATATGGTEAFF.